Given below is one T cell receptor (beta chain) in context. No cognate antigen has been identified for it. The sample holds no much larger clone one base away, and base qualities are not on file. Graves' hyperthyroidism was defined as stable when no progression to ophthalmopathy occurred over 18 months of follow-up. Hyperthyroidism patients were newly diagnosed, with disease duration under 2 months, and aged 18 to 65 years. Patients with uncontrolled infections, other autoimmune diseases, pregnancy or lactation were excluded. Clinical symptoms, serum thyroxine and TRAb, thyroid ultrasound, and orbital computed tomography formed the basis for the diagnoses. PBMCs were isolated from about 10 ml of fresh peripheral blood by Ficoll-Paque density gradient centrifugation. Total RNA was extracted with Trizol reagent, and quality was checked on an Agilent 2100 Bioanalyzer. The TCR beta CDR3 regions were amplified from the RNA transcripts. For the first round of RT-PCR on the TCR CDR3, the HTBI primer set was used together with the Qiagen OneStep RT-PCR kit. The libraries were constructed in a second round of multiplex PCR and then size-selected and purified. Libraries were sequenced paired-end with 100 bp reads on an Illumina HiSeq2000. The original pipeline was this. SOAPnuke was used to process the raw data, removing reads that contained adapters or uncalled bases, had a mean Phred below 15, or lacked an exact match to the constant primer or identifier. COPE v1.2.5 was used to merge the high-quality paired reads, and each unique nucleotide sequence was defined as a clonotype. Clonotypes were aligned to IMGT TRBV, TRBD and TRBJ reference segments using MiTCR v1.1. The analysis included only V-J combinations with a frequency above 0.0001, which together covered roughly 99% of the repertoires. The TCS score was defined as the ratio of F50 (clonal expansion) to E x V (chaos), calculated using BLOSUM62-based TCRdist between CDR3 peptides within each V-J. Welch's t-statistics and random forest reduced approximately 520 V-J features to roughly 13, which were used in a naive Bayes classifier (R e1071). TCRdb cleaned the public reads at Q25 with fastp, built clones with MiXCR and kept in-frame beta chains. Identical CDR3 proteins give one entry, which carries the most common genes and DNA. These V and J calls are TCRdb output, not the study's own analysis. Here the sample has around 340,000 distinct CDR3 sequences; 21% occur a single time. The ten biggest clones cover around half of the sample.

This sample was included in a study of T cells in Graves' hyperthyroidism and ophthalmopathy (dated by TCRdb to between 2019 and 2020). About the investigation overall: Peripheral blood samples were taken at initial diagnosis, before any treatment was given. In addition, the study compared T-cell repertoires in thyroid tissue and in blood from about 6 Graves' hyperthyroidism patients. According to the paper, TCR Vbeta CDR3 sequencing was carried out on over 130 peripheral blood samples, which came from 40 to 45 ophthalmopathy, about 75 hyperthyroidism and roughly 17 progressor patients. TCR V-J signatures able to tell the groups apart were searched for in a discovery cohort of some 100 patients, of whom 40 to 45 had Graves' ophthalmopathy and under 65 had stable Graves' hyperthyroidism. Prospective prediction of ophthalmopathy was tested in an independent validation cohort consisting of 18 to 20 hyperthyroidism patients and approximately 16 patients who later progressed to ophthalmopathy. The approximately 95 discovery patients were divided at random into training and test sets in a 7:3 ratio. After sampling, hyperthyroidism patients received methimazole starting at 30 mg daily, and ophthalmopathy patients received high-dose intravenous methylprednisolone. Findings and caveats that apply to the study as a whole: In validation, progression to ophthalmopathy was predicted by the model with about 70% sensitivity and about 72% specificity, a median of approximately 6.5 months before onset. Blood samples also contained most of the expanded thyroid clonotypes (frequency above 0.001), which suggests that blood repertoires may reflect thyroid immune responses. In cross-validation, a model built on a 13 V-J signature told ophthalmopathy apart from stable hyperthyroidism with over 85% sensitivity and approximately 81% specificity, and in testing the same model reached 80%/75%. Sample size was not statistically predetermined, and investigators were not blinded to group allocation.

The CDR3 has 17 amino acids, counting the end cysteine and phenylalanine. Only CDR3 DNA remains: 51 bases, in frame from the first base. From V the trimming removes 5 bases and from J it removes 3 bases, while the gene matches leave 10 bases of the junction unaccounted for. The germline V gene sets CDR1 to SGHVS and CDR2 to FQNEAQ. Sequencing input: blood. The sequence was obtained from a woman between 45 and 65 years old with Graves' hyperthyroidism. Rearrangement joined TRBV7-8 to TRBJ1-5, with 10 middle bases fitting TRBD1. The CDR3 here reads CASSPHRDRGPNQPQHF. The DNA reads TGTGCCAGCAGCCCCCACCGGGACAGGGGCCCCAATCAGCCCCAGCATTTT.